Presented here are 6 T cell receptor beta chains from one specimen sequenced in a study of shared clonotypes between healthy human individuals. Cells designated naive CD8 were CD45RO-negative and were positively selected for CCR7, with terminally differentiated effector memory CD45RA+ cells excluded. Using immunoSEQ multiplex PCR, the repertoire was profiled, and TCRdb retains in-frame clones only, with some absent. This table has roughly 2,000,000 clones, around 93% appearing once. Sequencing was done on a sample of naive CD8+ T cells from PBMCs. These receptors originate from a man in his late teens or twenties in good health. Some clones in this sample may be carry-over from other donors' samples.

The CDR3 region has the DNA TGCGCCAGCAACGGAATAGGAACCAACTACGAGCAGTACTTC. Protein: CASNGIGTNYEQYF. The chain links TRBV10-2 to TRBJ2-7; D unclear. The CDR3 loop spans 14 amino acids. CDR1 and CDR2 from the germline V gene are WSHSY and SAAADI. Deletions cut 7 bases from V and 3 bases from J, with 16 bases between.

CDR3 bases: TGCAGCGTTGTCTCCGGACTGGGTGAGCAGTTCTTC. Protein sequence: CSVVSGLGEQFF. This sequence joins TRBV29-1 and TRBJ2-1; the D gene is possibly TRBD2 (5 bases). Germline V lookup: CDR1 SQVTM, CDR2 ANQGSEA. V lost 4 bases, J lost 9 bases, and 13 bases lay in between. CDR3 size: 12 residues.

The chain recombines TRBV7-8 with TRBJ2-7; TRBD2 is a possible D gene (5 bases). Trimming cost V 6 bases and J 0 bases, with 12 bases left between them. Germline assignment: CDR1 SGHVS and CDR2 FQNEAQ. The length of the CDR3 is 14 residues. For the CDR3, the DNA is TGTGCCAGCAGGGTTTGGGAGTACTCCTACGAGCAGTACTTC. Its protein product is CASRVWEYSYEQYF.

This chain uses TRBV6-5 with TRBJ2-7; 7 nucleotides line up with TRBD1. CDR3 size: 16 residues. Germline loops: CDR1 MNHEY, CDR2 SVGAGI. V shed 0 bases and J 2 bases; nucleotides not matched to a gene: 7. Here the CDR3 DNA reads TGTGCCAGCAGTTACTCTTCCGGGACAGAGACCTACGAGCAGTACTTC. Translating it yields CASSYSSGTETYEQYF.

This chain uses TRBV27 with TRBJ1-1; 8 positions agree with TRBD1. Trimming took 8 bases from V and 11 from J; bases not matched to a gene: 13. CDR1 is MNHEY, CDR2 SMNVEV, per germline (reference sequence). This CDR3 region has 13 residues. The CDR3, as DNA: TGTGCCAGCGGCCAGGGGGCGCAGGTGGCCGCTTTCTTT. This codes for CASGQGAQVAAFF.

The chain carries TRBV27 and TRBJ2-7; 10 nucleotides line up with TRBD1. This CDR3 region has 16 residues. The junction had 7 bases not matched to a gene; V was cut back by 5 bases and J by 0 bases. Germline V gene sequence: CDR1 MNHEY, CDR2 SMNVEV (reference sequence). CDR3: CASSRWTGGSSYEQYF. In DNA, the CDR3 is TGTGCCAGCAGTCGATGGACAGGGGGTTCCTCCTACGAGCAGTACTTC.